This TCR beta chain came from a study of blood T cells in healthy people across ages. The CDR3 spans 16 residues. V shed 8 bases, J shed 7 bases, and the junction held 20 bases outside the gene matches. Germline CDR1 is MNHNY and CDR2 is SVGAGI (reference sequence). The sample, 9 to 10 milliliters of peripheral blood, was drawn from each donor. Alongside a J-beta primer mix, a sample-barcoded 5' primer served in a second PCR lasting about 7 to 12 cycles. MiXCR, run by TCRdb on the 5' RACE reads, gives a single entry per CDR3 protein. The table records some 1,800,000 distinct CDR3 sequences, about two fifths of them present only once.

The source is a human donor in good health. V usage is TRBV6-6 and J usage is TRBJ2-7; TRBD2 aligns across 7 bases. Specimen: blood. The chain's CDR3 is CASLIWDQSGTWEQYF. The CDR3 DNA is TGTGCCAGCCTGATTTGGGATCAGAGCGGGACCTGGGAGCAGTACTTC.